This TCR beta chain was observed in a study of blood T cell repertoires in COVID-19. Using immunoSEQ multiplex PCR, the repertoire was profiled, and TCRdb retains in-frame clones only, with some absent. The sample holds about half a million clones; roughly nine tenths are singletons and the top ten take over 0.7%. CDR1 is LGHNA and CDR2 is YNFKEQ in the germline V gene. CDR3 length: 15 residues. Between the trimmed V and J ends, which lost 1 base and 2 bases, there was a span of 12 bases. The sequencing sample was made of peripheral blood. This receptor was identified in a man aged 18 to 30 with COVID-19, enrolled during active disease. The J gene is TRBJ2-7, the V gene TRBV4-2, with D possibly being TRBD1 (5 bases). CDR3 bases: TGTGCCAGCAGCCAAGTCTGGACAACTACCTACGAGCAGTACTTC. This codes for CASSQVWTTTYEQYF.